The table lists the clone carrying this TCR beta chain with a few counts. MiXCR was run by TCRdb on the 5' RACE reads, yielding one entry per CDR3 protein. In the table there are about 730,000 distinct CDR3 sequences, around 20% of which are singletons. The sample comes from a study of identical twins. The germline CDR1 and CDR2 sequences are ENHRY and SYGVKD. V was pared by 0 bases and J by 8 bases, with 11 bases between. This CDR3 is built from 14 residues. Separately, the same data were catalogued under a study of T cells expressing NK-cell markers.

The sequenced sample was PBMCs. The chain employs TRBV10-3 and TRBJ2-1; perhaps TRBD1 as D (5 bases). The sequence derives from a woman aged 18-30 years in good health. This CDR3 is CAISESQGTYEQFF. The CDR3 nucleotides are TGTGCCATCAGTGAGTCCCAGGGTACTTATGAGCAGTTCTTC.